This paragraph covers one T cell receptor beta chain sequence. Original handling: Quantification of nucleated cells was approximated via reference gene primer amplification. Clones were sequenced by immunoSEQ multiplex PCR, and TCRdb holds only the in-frame ones, with some missing. From that table come the V and J calls and clone size; the DNA was used to work out D and trimming. The sample carries roughly 200,000 clones, around 80% recorded once. This specimen comes from a study of blood T cell repertoires in COVID-19. Study in general: The samples span acute and convalescent COVID-19 from the United States, Italy and Spain. T cells, B-cell-depleted T cells, or PBMCs supplied cDNA or gDNA.

The length of the CDR3 is 16 residues. The germline V gene has CDR1 MDHEN and CDR2 SYDVKM. The V end was cut by 1 base, the J end by 7 bases, with 14 bases between. Sequencing was carried out using peripheral blood. The TCR originated in a woman older than 75 with active or convalescent COVID-19. The gene calls are TRBV28 and TRBJ1-6; D possibly corresponds to TRBD1 (5 bases). CDR3 in DNA: TGTGCCAGCAGTTTATTGGTCCCAGGGCCCAATTCACCCCTCCACTTT. The encoded protein is CASSLLVPGPNSPLHF.